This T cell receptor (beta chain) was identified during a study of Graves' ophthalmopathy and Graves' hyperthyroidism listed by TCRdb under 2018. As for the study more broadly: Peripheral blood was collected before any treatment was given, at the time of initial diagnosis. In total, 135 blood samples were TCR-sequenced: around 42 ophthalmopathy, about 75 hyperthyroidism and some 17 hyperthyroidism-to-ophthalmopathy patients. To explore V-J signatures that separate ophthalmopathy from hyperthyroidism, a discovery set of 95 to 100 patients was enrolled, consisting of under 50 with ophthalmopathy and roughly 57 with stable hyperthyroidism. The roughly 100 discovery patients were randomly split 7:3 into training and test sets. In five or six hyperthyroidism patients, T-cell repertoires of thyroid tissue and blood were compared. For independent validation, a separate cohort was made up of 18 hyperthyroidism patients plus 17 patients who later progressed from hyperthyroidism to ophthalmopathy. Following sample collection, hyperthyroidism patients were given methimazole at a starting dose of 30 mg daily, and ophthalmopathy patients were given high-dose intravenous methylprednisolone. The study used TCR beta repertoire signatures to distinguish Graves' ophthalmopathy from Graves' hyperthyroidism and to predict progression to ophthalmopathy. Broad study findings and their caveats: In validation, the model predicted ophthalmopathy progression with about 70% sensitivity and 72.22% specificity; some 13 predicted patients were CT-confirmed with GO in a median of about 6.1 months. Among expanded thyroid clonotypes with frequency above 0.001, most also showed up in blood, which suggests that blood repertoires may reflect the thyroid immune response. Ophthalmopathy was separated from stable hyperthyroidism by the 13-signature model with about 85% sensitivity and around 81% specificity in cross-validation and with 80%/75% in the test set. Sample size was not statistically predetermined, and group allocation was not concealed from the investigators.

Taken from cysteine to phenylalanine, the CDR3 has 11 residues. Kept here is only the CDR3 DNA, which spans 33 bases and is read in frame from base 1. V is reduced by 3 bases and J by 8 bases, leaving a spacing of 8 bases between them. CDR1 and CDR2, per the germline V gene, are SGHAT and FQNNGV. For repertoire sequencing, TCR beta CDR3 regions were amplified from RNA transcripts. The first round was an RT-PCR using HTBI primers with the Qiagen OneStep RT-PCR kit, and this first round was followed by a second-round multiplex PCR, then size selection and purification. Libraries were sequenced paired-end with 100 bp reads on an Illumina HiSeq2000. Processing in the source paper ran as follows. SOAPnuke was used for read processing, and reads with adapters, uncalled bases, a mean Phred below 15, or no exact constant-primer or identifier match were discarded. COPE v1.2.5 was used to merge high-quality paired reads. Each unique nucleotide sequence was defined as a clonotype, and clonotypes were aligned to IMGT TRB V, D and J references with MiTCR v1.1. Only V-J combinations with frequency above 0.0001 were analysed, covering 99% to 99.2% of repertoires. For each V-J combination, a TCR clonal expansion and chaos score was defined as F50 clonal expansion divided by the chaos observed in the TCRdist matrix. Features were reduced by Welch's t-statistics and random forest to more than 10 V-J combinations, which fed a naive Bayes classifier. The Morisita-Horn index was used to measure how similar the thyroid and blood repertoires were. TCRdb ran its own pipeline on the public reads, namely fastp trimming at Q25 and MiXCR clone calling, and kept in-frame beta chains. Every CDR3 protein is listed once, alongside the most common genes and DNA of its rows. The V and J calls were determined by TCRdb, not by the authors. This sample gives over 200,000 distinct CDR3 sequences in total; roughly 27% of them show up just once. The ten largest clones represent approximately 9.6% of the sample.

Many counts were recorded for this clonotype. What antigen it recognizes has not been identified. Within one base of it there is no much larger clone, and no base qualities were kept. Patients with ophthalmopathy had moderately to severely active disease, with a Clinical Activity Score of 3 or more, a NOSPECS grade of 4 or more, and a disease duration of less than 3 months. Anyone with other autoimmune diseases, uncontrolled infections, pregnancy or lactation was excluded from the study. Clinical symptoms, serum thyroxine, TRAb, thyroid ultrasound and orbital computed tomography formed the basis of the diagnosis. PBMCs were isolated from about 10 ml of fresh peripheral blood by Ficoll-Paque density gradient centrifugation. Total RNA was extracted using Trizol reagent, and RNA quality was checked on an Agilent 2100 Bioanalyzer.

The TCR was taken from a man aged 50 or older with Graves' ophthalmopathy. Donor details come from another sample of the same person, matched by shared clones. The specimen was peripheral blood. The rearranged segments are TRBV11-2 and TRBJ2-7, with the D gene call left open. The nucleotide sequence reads TGTGCCAGCAGCTTCGCCGAGCAGCAGTACTTC. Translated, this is CASSFAEQQYF.